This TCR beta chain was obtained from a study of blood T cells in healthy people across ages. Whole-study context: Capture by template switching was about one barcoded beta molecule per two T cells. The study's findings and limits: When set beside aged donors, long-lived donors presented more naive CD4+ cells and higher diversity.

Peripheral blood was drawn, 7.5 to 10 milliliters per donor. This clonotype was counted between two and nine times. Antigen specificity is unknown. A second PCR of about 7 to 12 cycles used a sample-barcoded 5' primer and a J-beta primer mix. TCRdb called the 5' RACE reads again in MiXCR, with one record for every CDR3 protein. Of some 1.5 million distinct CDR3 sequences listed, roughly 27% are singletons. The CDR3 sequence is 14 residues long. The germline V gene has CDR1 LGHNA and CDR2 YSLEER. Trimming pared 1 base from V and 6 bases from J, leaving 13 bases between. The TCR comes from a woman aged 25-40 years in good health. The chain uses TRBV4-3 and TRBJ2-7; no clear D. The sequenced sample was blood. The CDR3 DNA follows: TGCGCCAGCAGCCAAGTTCCCCGGGCCCCCGAGCAGTACTTC. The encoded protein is CASSQVPRAPEQYF.